This entry lists 7 T cell receptor beta chains sequenced from one sample in a study of T cells after somatic rescue of genetic block. Libraries were prepared by immunoSEQ multiplex PCR; TCRdb keeps only in-frame clonotypes and omits some of them. The data contain tens of thousands of clones, 95% to 96% of them singletons. The sequencing input was peripheral blood mononuclear cells (PBMCs). Receptor source: a child under three years old.

The count of this clone is one. This chain links TRBV7-3 with TRBJ1-1; tentative D call: TRBD1 (6 bases). CDR3 size: 15 residues. V was clipped by 5 bases and J by 7 bases, with 20 bases between them. The germline gives CDR1 SGHTA, CDR2 FQGTGA. In DNA, the CDR3 is TGTGCCAGCAGCGTGTCAGGGGTGGGAGCTTATGAAGCTTTCTTT. Translation: CASSVSGVGAYEAFF.

V and J are TRBV6-1 and TRBJ1-2; D is ambiguous. Trimming stripped 4 bases from V and 8 bases from J, with 5 bases between. The germline CDR1 and CDR2 sequences are MNHNS and SASEGT. This CDR3 has 10 residues. The chain's CDR3 is CASSVGGYTF. In nucleotides, the CDR3 is TGTGCCAGCAGTGTGGGAGGCTACACCTTC.

The chain joins TRBV5-1 to TRBJ2-5, with 8 positions matching TRBD1. The V segment lost 0 bases and the J segment 5 bases; nucleotides outside the gene matches: 9. Germline V gives CDR1 SGHRS, CDR2 YFSETQ. The CDR3 consists of 16 residues. The CDR3, as DNA: TGCGCCAGCAGCTTGGGGCCCAGCAGGGGGCCGGAGACCCAGTACTTC. This translates into CASSLGPSRGPETQYF.

The rearrangement uses TRBV6-1 and TRBJ2-7; TRBD1 matches at 7 bases. This CDR3 contains 12 residues. V lost 6 bases and J lost 6; bases outside the gene matches: 5. Germline values: CDR1 MNHNS, CDR2 SASEGT. The CDR3 spells CASSFPGGEQYF. The DNA for the CDR3 is TGTGCCAGCAGCTTTCCAGGGGGCGAGCAGTACTTC.

V is TRBV7-6 and J is TRBJ2-3; TRBD1 is a possible D gene (6 bases). The CDR3 totals 14 residues. Germline CDR1 SGHVS, CDR2 FNYEAQ. Deletions cut 1 base from V and 1 base from J, with 6 bases between. In nucleotides, the CDR3 is TGTGCCAGCAGCTTAGGACAGGGCACAGATACGCAGTATTTT. This translates into CASSLGQGTDTQYF.

With regard to this clone: Other DNA sequences in this specimen translate into the identical CDR3. The chain uses TRBV14 and TRBJ1-1; D uncertain. V dropped 1 base and J dropped 1 base, with 1 base sitting between them. Germline CDR1 reads SGHDN; CDR2 reads FVKESK. This CDR3 has 12 residues. CDR3: CASSQGNTEAFF. CDR3 nucleotides: TGTGCCAGCAGCCAAGGGAACACTGAAGCTTTCTTT.

The chain carries TRBV6-1 and TRBJ2-7; 9 bases fit TRBD2. V lost 6 bases and J lost 7; bases outside the gene matches: 7. The CDR3 is made up of 13 amino acids. Germline V gene sequence: CDR1 MNHNS, CDR2 SASEGT. Here the CDR3 DNA reads TGTGCCAGCAGGAGCGGGAGGCCCGGGGAGCAGTACTTC. As protein: CASRSGRPGEQYF.